These 10 T cell receptor beta chains share one sample of origin, sequenced in a study of OX40 agonist ivuxolimab in advanced cancers. The assay was immunoSEQ multiplex PCR, and TCRdb's table has in-frame clones only and misses some. Among 40,000 to 60,000 clones listed, around 90% were seen once. The sample here was CD4+ or CD8+ T cells sorted from blood, taken in a trial of the OX40 agonist ivuxolimab. The receptors were gathered from an adult with an advanced solid tumor such as melanoma, head and neck, liver or kidney cancer.

J is TRBJ2-1 and V is TRBV28, with D perhaps matching TRBD2 (6 bases). Trimming shortened V by 8 bases and J by 5 bases, and 13 bases separated the two germline ends. The CDR3 has 13 amino acids. Germline V lookup: CDR1 MDHEN, CDR2 SYDVKM. The CDR3 DNA follows: TGTGCCAGCCAGGGACTCCTTCACAATGAGCAGTTCTTC. Protein product: CASQGLLHNEQFF.

V gene TRBV11-2 combines with J gene TRBJ2-2; 10 nucleotides agree with TRBD2. V was pared by 8 bases and J by 0 bases, with 3 bases of the junction left unmatched. CDR1 SGHAT and CDR2 FQNNGV come from the germline V gene. CDR3 length: 15 amino acids. CDR3 sequence (DNA): TGTGCCAGCGGTACTAGCGGGGCGAACACCGGGGAGCTGTTTTTT. Translation gives CASGTSGANTGELFF.

The chain employs TRBV4-1 and TRBJ1-3; 7 bases map to TRBD1. Germline V gene lookup returns CDR1 MGHRA and CDR2 YSYEKL. J gave up 0 bases and V 0 bases, and 5 bases lay outside the gene matches. The CDR3 is 17 residues long. CDR3 protein: CASSQEGGLLSGNTIYF. In DNA, the CDR3 is TGCGCCAGCAGCCAAGAAGGGGGCCTACTCTCTGGAAACACCATATATTTT.

This chain connects TRBV19 to TRBJ2-3, with D possibly being TRBD1 (8 bases). This CDR3 has 16 amino acids. Trimming removed 4 bases from V and 4 bases from J, with 18 bases in between. Looked up from germline, CDR1 is LNHDA and CDR2 is SQIVND (reference sequence). The CDR3 DNA reads as TGTGCCAGTAGTACCATCGGACAGGGAGGGTCAGATACGCAGTATTTT. Translation gives CASSTIGQGGSDTQYF.

This clone was detected once. The chain links TRBV27 to TRBJ2-7; tentatively, D is TRBD1 or TRBD2 (5 bases each). The CDR3 runs to 14 residues. V was cut by 5 bases and J by 7 bases, with 18 bases left in between. The germline V gene encodes CDR1 MNHEY and CDR2 SMNVEV (reference sequence). The CDR3 here is CASSAIPGPLEQYF. The CDR3 DNA reads as TGTGCCAGCAGTGCGATCCCGGGGCCTCTGGAGCAGTACTTC.

The chain links TRBV6-5 to TRBJ2-7; TRBD2 aligns across 7 bases. The CDR3 is made up of 13 amino acids. Germline V lookup: CDR1 MNHEY, CDR2 SVGAGI. V trimming: 10 bases; J trimming: 3 bases; junction bases outside the gene matches: 9. CDR3 residues: CAIAAGLGYEQYF. The CDR3 coding sequence is TGTGCCATTGCAGCGGGGCTGGGCTACGAGCAGTACTTC.

The chain carries TRBV15 and TRBJ1-2; 8 bases fit TRBD1. This CDR3 is built from 16 residues. V gave up 0 bases and J gave up 7 bases; unmatched junction bases: 10. The germline CDR1 and CDR2 sequences are LNHNV and YYDKDF (reference sequence). In nucleotides, the CDR3 is TGTGCCACCAGCAGAGATAGAGGGCAGGGGGCTCTTGGCTACACCTTC. It is translated as CATSRDRGQGALGYTF. Full variable domain (rest looked up from reference TRBV15 and TRBJ1-2): DAMVIQNPRYQVTQFGKPVTLSCSQTLNHNVMYWYQQKSSQAPKLLFHYYDKDFNNEADTPDNFQSRRPNTSFCFLDIRSPGLGDTAMYLCATSRDRGQGALGYTFGSGTRLTVV.

V gene TRBV11-2 combines with J gene TRBJ2-1; D gene ambiguous. There are 12 residues in the CDR3. Trimming left V 5 bases short and J 6 bases short, with 8 bases between. CDR1 and CDR2 from the germline V gene are SGHAT and FQNNGV. The CDR3 sequence: CASSLDANEQFF. The CDR3 DNA reads TGTGCCAGCAGCCTGGACGCCAATGAGCAGTTCTTC.

This clone occurred once. The chain employs TRBV6-1 and TRBJ2-7; the match to TRBD2 covers 16 bases. V gave up 3 bases and J gave up 2 bases; unmatched junction bases: 1. CDR1 and CDR2 (germline): MNHNS, SASEGT. This CDR3 has 16 amino acids. The CDR3 region has the DNA TGTGCCAGCAGTGAGGGACTAGCGGGGGGGCCCTACGAGCAGTACGTC. Translation gives CASSEGLAGGPYEQYV.

The rearrangement links TRBV7-9 to TRBJ2-3; 11 nucleotides agree with TRBD2. CDR3 length: 15 amino acids. Per the germline V gene, CDR1 is SEHNR and CDR2 is FQNEAQ (reference sequence). V lost 1 base and J lost 4; bases outside the gene matches: 1. The CDR3 nucleotides read TGTGCCAGCAGCTTAGTTAGCGGGGGGGCAGATACGCAGTATTTT. Protein: CASSLVSGGADTQYF.